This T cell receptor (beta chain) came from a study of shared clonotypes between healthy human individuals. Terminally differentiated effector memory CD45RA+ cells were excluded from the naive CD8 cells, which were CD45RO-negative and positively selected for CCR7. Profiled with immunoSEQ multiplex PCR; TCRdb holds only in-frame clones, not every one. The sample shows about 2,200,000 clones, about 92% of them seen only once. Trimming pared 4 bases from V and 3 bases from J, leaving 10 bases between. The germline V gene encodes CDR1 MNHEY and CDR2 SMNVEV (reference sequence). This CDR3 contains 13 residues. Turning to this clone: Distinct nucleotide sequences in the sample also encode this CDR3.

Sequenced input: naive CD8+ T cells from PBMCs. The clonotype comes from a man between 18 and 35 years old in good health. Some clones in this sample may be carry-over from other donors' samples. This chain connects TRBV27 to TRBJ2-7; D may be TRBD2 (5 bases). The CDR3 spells CASSSRLSYEQYF. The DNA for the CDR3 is TGTGCCAGCAGTTCACGACTAAGCTACGAGCAGTACTTC.